This T cell receptor beta chain was obtained from a study of blood T cells in healthy people across ages. The CDR3 sequence is 12 residues long. The germline gives CDR1 MGHDK, CDR2 SYGVNS. The germline V and J ends were trimmed by 3 bases and 5 bases, with 5 bases remaining between them. This clonotype was counted a few times. A second PCR of roughly 7 to 11 cycles used a sample-barcoded 5' primer and a J-beta primer mix. TCRdb fed the 5' RACE reads into MiXCR, producing one record per CDR3 protein. The data hold 1.5 million or so distinct CDR3 sequences, with approximately 38% observed a single time. Each donor was a healthy Caucasian individual from Russia, aged 6 to 90. Each of the donors had 8 to 10 milliliters of peripheral blood drawn into EDTA-treated Vacutainer tubes.

This rearrangement joins TRBV25-1 to TRBJ1-5; the D is unclear. The receptor was derived from a woman aged 18 to 35 in good health. The material sequenced was blood. This chain's CDR3 is CASSDSHQPQHF. The CDR3 nucleotides read TGTGCCAGCAGTGATTCCCATCAGCCCCAGCATTTT. Filled out from reference TRBV25-1 and TRBJ1-5, the complete variable domain reads EADIYQTPRYLVIGTGKKITLECSQTMGHDKMYWYQQDPGMELHLIHYSYGVNSTEKGDLSSESTVSRIRTEHFPLTLESARPSHTSQYLCASSDSHQPQHFGDGTRLSIL.